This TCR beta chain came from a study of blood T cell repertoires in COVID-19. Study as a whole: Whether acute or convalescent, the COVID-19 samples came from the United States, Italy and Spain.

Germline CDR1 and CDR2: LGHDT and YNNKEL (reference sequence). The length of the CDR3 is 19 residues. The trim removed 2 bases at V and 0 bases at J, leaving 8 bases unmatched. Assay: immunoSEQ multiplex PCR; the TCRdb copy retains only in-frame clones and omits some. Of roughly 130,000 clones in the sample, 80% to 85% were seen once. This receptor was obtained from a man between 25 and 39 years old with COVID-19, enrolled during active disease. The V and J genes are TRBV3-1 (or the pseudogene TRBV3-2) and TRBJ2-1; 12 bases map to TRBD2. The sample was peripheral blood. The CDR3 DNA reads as TGTGCCAGCAGCCAACCTAGCGGGAGGGCCCGGAGCTCCTACAATGAGCAGTTCTTC. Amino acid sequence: CASSQPSGRARSSYNEQFF.